Listed here are 20 T cell receptor beta chains from one sample, sequenced in a study of blood T cell repertoires in COVID-19 (dated by TCRdb to the early 2020s). Library construction relied on the immunoSEQ multiplex PCR assay. The table comes from immuneACCESS by way of TCRdb, which keeps in-frame sequences with V and J called. Part of the clones is missing from these tables; in studies checked, under half for an unresolved V gene and the rest for unknown reasons. The sample yields under 250,000 clones; around nine tenths were counted once. The top ten hold about 3.1% of the sample. The sequenced sample was PBMCs or T cells enriched from blood (not recorded which). The receptors stem from a woman aged 40-49 years who had been exposed to COVID-19.

This chain uses TRBV5-6 with TRBJ2-3, with 8 bases aligning to TRBD2. The germline V gene has CDR1 SGHDT and CDR2 YYEEEE. This CDR3 spans 15 amino acids. V was pared by 1 base and J by 6 bases, with 7 bases of the junction left unmatched. The DNA of the CDR3 is TGTGCCAGCAGCTTGATGGGACTAGGTCCCGATACGCAGTATTTT. Its translation is CASSLMGLGPDTQYF.

V usage is TRBV9 and J usage is TRBJ2-3; no definite D call. V was trimmed by 1 base and J by 0 bases, leaving 9 bases between them. This CDR3 contains 15 residues. Germline CDR1 SGDLS, CDR2 YYNGEE. The CDR3 spells CASSVSTSSTDTQYF. For the CDR3, the DNA is TGTGCCAGCAGCGTATCTACCTCTAGCACAGATACGCAGTATTTT.

This chain links TRBV28 with TRBJ1-4; 8 bases are a match to TRBD1. CDR1 and CDR2 from the germline V gene are MDHEN and SYDVKM. The CDR3 is 15 residues long. The V gene end was trimmed by 5 bases and the J gene end by 10 bases; junction bases not matched to a gene: 12. Here the CDR3 DNA reads TGTGCCAGCAGTGCCTGGACAGGGAATATTGGAAAACTGTTTTTT. This sequence encodes CASSAWTGNIGKLFF.

This sequence joins TRBV7-9 and TRBJ1-2; D remains ambiguous. Germline-derived CDR1 and CDR2 are SEHNR and FQNEAQ (reference sequence). V gave up 5 bases and J gave up 2 bases, with 12 bases separating them. This CDR3 spans 14 amino acids. The CDR3 sequence is CASSVGLANYGYTF. DNA for the CDR3: TGTGCCAGCAGCGTAGGGTTGGCAAACTATGGCTACACCTTC.

The rearrangement links TRBV28 to TRBJ2-3, with a possible D match to TRBD2 (6 bases). V was cut by 3 bases and J by 1 base, with 11 bases left in between. The CDR3 length is 15 residues. The germline CDR1 and CDR2 sequences are MDHEN and SYDVKM. The CDR3 coding sequence is TGTGCCAGCAGTTTGCGGGGATTTGGCACAGATACGCAGTATTTT. It encodes CASSLRGFGTDTQYF.

In the case of this clone: Sequence at one end of the junction differs from germline and may be a read error. V is TRBV5-1 and J is TRBJ2-1, with 11 bases fitting TRBD2. CDR1 SGHRS and CDR2 YFSETQ come from the germline V gene. The CDR3 consists of 21 residues. This CDR3 is CASSGSGKLAGGARSYNEQFF. CDR3 nucleotide sequence: TGTGCCAGCAGCGGTAGCGGCAAATTAGCGGGGGGGGCCCGCTCCTACAATGAGCAGTTCTTC.

Comment on this clone: Other nucleotide sequences in the sample specify the same CDR3. The chain is built from TRBV28 and TRBJ1-2, with D unresolved. The CDR3 length is 11 residues. V dropped 6 bases and J dropped 5 bases, with 7 bases sitting between them. The V gene's germline CDR1 is MDHEN and CDR2 SYDVKM. The DNA of the CDR3 is TGTGCCAGCAGACAGAATTATGGCTACACCTTC. Translation gives CASRQNYGYTF.

The gene calls are TRBV2 and TRBJ2-3; TRBD2 matches 11 bases. The ends lost 3 bases at V and 13 bases at J; junction bases unmatched: 6. Germline assignment: CDR1 SNHLY and CDR2 FYNNEI. The CDR3 is 13 amino acids. This CDR3 reads CASSDNPGLAEYF. CDR3 nucleotides: TGTGCCAGCAGTGATAATCCGGGACTAGCGGAGTATTTT.

The V call is TRBV6-2 or TRBV6-3, the J call TRBJ2-3, with 7 nucleotides matching TRBD2. In germline, CDR1 is MNHEY, CDR2 SVGEGT. The V segment lost 4 bases and the J segment 3 bases; nucleotides outside the gene matches: 7. This CDR3 is built from 15 residues. CDR3 bases: TGTGCCAGCAGTTCGGAGGGACTACAAACAGATACGCAGTATTTT. Protein sequence: CASSSEGLQTDTQYF.

V is TRBV6-2 or TRBV6-3 and J is TRBJ2-5, with 8 bases that match TRBD1. The CDR3 contains 15 residues. Germline CDR1 is MNHEY and CDR2 is SVGEGT. Germline trimming cut 5 bases from V and 5 bases from J; bases unmatched to any gene: 10. The CDR3 nucleotides read TGTGCCAGCAGTCGGACAGGGAGGTGGGTGGAGACCCAGTACTTC. This translates into CASSRTGRWVETQYF.

For the CDR3, the DNA is TGCAGCGAGACAGGTAACTCCTACGAGCAGTACTTC. Translation gives CSETGNSYEQYF. This chain joins TRBV29-1 and TRBJ2-7, with D tentatively TRBD1 (6 bases). V lost 7 bases, J lost 0 bases, and 10 bases lay in between. Germline-derived CDR1 and CDR2 are SQVTM and ANQGSEA. The CDR3 has 12 amino acids.

This clone has just one count. V is TRBV2 and J is TRBJ2-6, with 9 bases matching TRBD1. This CDR3 is 16 amino acids long. Unmatched junction bases numbered 5, after V lost 6 bases and J lost 2 bases. Germline CDR1 is SNHLY and CDR2 is FYNNEI. The CDR3 is CASSGDRVPGANVLTF. In DNA form, the CDR3 reads TGTGCCAGCAGCGGGGACAGGGTTCCTGGGGCCAACGTCCTGACTTTC.

The chain combines TRBV4-2 with TRBJ1-6, with D unclear. From germline, CDR1 is LGHNA and CDR2 YNFKEQ. This CDR3 comprises 15 residues. Trimming pared 0 bases from V and 7 bases from J, leaving 10 bases between. The CDR3 nucleotides read TGTGCCAGCAGCCAAGATACTGCGTCCAATTCACCCCTCCACTTT. Translated, it gives CASSQDTASNSPLHF.

The chain joins TRBV7-2 to TRBJ2-7, with 10 positions matching TRBD1. CDR1 and CDR2 (germline): SGHTA, FQGNSA. CDR3 size: 16 residues. V was pared by 5 bases and J by 3 bases, with 10 bases of the junction left unmatched. CDR3 sequence: CASSPEGTGAFYEQYF. CDR3 in DNA: TGTGCCAGCAGCCCGGAAGGGACAGGGGCTTTCTACGAGCAGTACTTC.

J is TRBJ2-7 and V is TRBV11-1; TRBD1 agrees at 10 bases. The CDR3 loop spans 14 amino acids. Germline CDR1 SGHAT, CDR2 FQDESV (reference sequence). Losses at the gene ends were 0 bases for V and 6 bases for J; bases not matched to a gene: 2. The chain's CDR3 is CASSLAGQGTEQYF. The CDR3 DNA sequence: TGTGCCAGCAGCTTAGCGGGACAGGGGACCGAGCAGTACTTC.

The chain employs TRBV19 and TRBJ1-1, with 7 nucleotides matching TRBD1. Germline V gene data show CDR1 as LNHDA and CDR2 as SQIVND (reference sequence). With V trimmed by 7 bases and J by 10 bases, 15 bases remained unmatched. This CDR3 has 14 amino acids. This chain's CDR3 is CASIIRTGPVRAFF. CDR3 nucleotide sequence: TGTGCCAGTATCATACGGACAGGTCCAGTTAGAGCTTTCTTT.

The rearrangement uses TRBV7-6 and TRBJ2-3, with D unresolved. Trimming stripped 1 base from V and 4 bases from J, with 6 bases between. Germline V lookup: CDR1 SGHVS, CDR2 FNYEAQ. The CDR3 consists of 13 residues. CDR3 in amino acids: CASSLDQADTQYF. In nucleotides, the CDR3 is TGTGCCAGCAGCTTAGACCAGGCAGATACGCAGTATTTT.

The rearrangement uses TRBV5-5 and TRBJ1-5; 7 bases line up with TRBD1. Germline CDR1 reads SGHKS; CDR2 reads YYEKEE (reference sequence). J lost 8 bases, V lost 0 bases, and 11 bases had no gene match. This CDR3 comprises 16 residues. The CDR3 sequence is CASSLEGLGTEKPQHF. The CDR3, as DNA: TGTGCCAGCAGCTTGGAAGGGTTGGGGACAGAAAAGCCCCAGCATTTT.

For this clone: A read error may account for a junction end that differs from germline. The chain couples TRBV5-1 to TRBJ2-3; 11 bases line up with TRBD2. The V gene's germline CDR1 is SGHRS and CDR2 YFSETQ. The CDR3 runs to 16 residues. CDR3 amino acids: CASSLLAGVNTDTQYF. CDR3 bases: TGTGCCAGCAGCTTACTAGCGGGAGTGAACACAGATACGCAGTATTTT.

The chain combines TRBV6-5 with TRBJ2-2; 8 bases map to TRBD1. The V gene's germline CDR1 is MNHEY and CDR2 SVGAGI. J was trimmed by 3 bases and V by 5 bases; bases with no gene match: 5. This CDR3 is 15 amino acids long. CDR3 DNA: TGTGCCAGCAGTCCGACAGGGGCGGACACCGGGGAGCTGTTTTTT. This codes for CASSPTGADTGELFF.